Listed below are T cell receptor beta chains from one sample, sequenced in a study of T cells in tuberculosis. Profiled with immunoSEQ multiplex PCR; TCRdb holds only in-frame clones, not every one. The table shows under 50,000 clones, with around 96% occurring only once. Source material: PBMCs. The origin of the receptors is a donor aged 10-30 years with latent tuberculosis or without tuberculosis infection. The CDR3 runs from the conserved cysteine through the conserved F or W. D genes are given only for firm matches. The size of a clone is reported for some rows only, either as once, few or many, or as a class for expanded clones.

d_call: TRBD1
v_call: TRBV28
j_call: TRBJ1-2
clone_size: -
cdr3_aa: CASSLSGGLVGYTF
cdr3_nt: TGTGCCAGCAGTTTATCAGGGGGACTGGTCGGCTACACCTTC

d_call: -
v_call: TRBV7-6
j_call: TRBJ2-7
clone_size: -
cdr3_aa: CASSRTTTQGQPYEQYF
cdr3_nt: TGTGCCAGCAGTCGTACTACAACCCAGGGCCAACCATACGAGCAGTACTTC

d_call: TRBD2
v_call: TRBV7-2
j_call: TRBJ2-5
clone_size: -
cdr3_aa: CASSLGLAGGTQYF
cdr3_nt: TGTGCCAGCAGCTTAGGCCTAGCGGGGGGTACCCAGTACTTC

d_call: -
v_call: TRBV7-2
j_call: TRBJ2-7
clone_size: -
cdr3_aa: CASSLLYEQYF
cdr3_nt: TGTGCCAGCAGCCTACTCTACGAGCAGTACTTC

d_call: -
v_call: TRBV10-3
j_call: TRBJ2-3
clone_size: -
cdr3_aa: CAITPGLGTDTQYF
cdr3_nt: TGTGCCATCACCCCGGGACTGGGGACGGATACGCAGTATTTT

d_call: TRBD2
v_call: TRBV6-1
j_call: TRBJ2-5
clone_size: -
cdr3_aa: CASSGPVRGAGQETQYF
cdr3_nt: TGTGCCAGCAGTGGGCCAGTGCGGGGGGCCGGCCAAGAGACCCAGTACTTC

d_call: -
v_call: TRBV19
j_call: TRBJ1-3
clone_size: -
cdr3_aa: CASSFLQGYGNTIYF
cdr3_nt: TGTGCCAGTAGTTTCCTTCAGGGATATGGAAACACCATATATTTT

d_call: -
v_call: TRBV25-1
j_call: TRBJ1-2
clone_size: -
cdr3_aa: CASRVDSNYGYTF
cdr3_nt: TGTGCCAGCCGCGTCGACAGTAACTATGGCTACACCTTC

d_call: -
v_call: TRBV5-1
j_call: TRBJ1-1
clone_size: -
cdr3_aa: CASSENSMNTEAFF
cdr3_nt: TGCGCCAGCAGTGAGAACTCGATGAACACTGAAGCTTTCTTT

d_call: TRBD1
v_call: TRBV4-1
j_call: TRBJ1-2
clone_size: -
cdr3_aa: CASSQVLQGHYGYTF
cdr3_nt: TGCGCCAGCAGCCAAGTTTTACAGGGGCACTATGGCTACACCTTC

d_call: TRBD2
v_call: TRBV4-1
j_call: TRBJ2-5
clone_size: -
cdr3_aa: CASSHPASGGKTQYF
cdr3_nt: TGCGCCAGCAGCCACCCAGCTAGCGGGGGCAAGACCCAGTACTTC

d_call: TRBD1
v_call: TRBV6-1
j_call: TRBJ1-1
clone_size: -
cdr3_aa: CASSEARQGCYTEAFF
cdr3_nt: TGTGCCAGCAGTGAAGCCCGACAGGGTTGCTACACTGAAGCTTTCTTT

d_call: -
v_call: TRBV11-2
j_call: TRBJ1-6
clone_size: once
cdr3_aa: CATTRVYNSPLHF
cdr3_nt: TGTGCCACCACGAGAGTCTATAATTCACCCCTCCACTTT

d_call: -
v_call: TRBV6-6
j_call: TRBJ2-5
clone_size: -
cdr3_aa: CASRRGTQETQYF
cdr3_nt: TGTGCCAGCAGAAGGGGCACACAAGAGACCCAGTACTTC

d_call: TRBD1
v_call: TRBV18
j_call: TRBJ2-7
clone_size: -
cdr3_aa: CASPGQDNYEQYF
cdr3_nt: TGTGCCAGCCCGGGACAGGACAACTACGAGCAGTACTTC